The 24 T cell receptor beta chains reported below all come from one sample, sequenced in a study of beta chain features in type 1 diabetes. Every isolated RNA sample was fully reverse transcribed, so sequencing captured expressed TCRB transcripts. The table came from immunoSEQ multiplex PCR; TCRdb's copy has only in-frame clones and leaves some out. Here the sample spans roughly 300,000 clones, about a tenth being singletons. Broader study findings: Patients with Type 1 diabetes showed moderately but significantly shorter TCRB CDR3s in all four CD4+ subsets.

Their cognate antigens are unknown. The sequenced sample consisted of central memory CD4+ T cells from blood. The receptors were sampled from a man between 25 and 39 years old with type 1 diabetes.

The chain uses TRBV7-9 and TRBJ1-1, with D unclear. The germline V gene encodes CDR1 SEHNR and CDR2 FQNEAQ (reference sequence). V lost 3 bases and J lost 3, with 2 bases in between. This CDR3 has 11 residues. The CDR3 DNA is TGTGCCAGCAGCTTCGACACTGAAGCTTTCTTT. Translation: CASSFDTEAFF.

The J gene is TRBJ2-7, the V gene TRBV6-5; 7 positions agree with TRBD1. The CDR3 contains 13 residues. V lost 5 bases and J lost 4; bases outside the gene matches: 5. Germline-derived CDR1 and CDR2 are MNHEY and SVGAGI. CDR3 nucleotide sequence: TGTGCCAGCAGTCCGACAGGGCGTTACGAGCAGTACTTC. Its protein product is CASSPTGRYEQYF.

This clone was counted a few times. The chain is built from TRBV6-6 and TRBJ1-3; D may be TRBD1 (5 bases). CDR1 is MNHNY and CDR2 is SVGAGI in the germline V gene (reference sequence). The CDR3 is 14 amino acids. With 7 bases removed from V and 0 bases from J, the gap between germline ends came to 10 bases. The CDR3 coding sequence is TGTGCCAGCATATACGACAGCTCTGGAAACACCATATATTTT. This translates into CASIYDSSGNTIYF.

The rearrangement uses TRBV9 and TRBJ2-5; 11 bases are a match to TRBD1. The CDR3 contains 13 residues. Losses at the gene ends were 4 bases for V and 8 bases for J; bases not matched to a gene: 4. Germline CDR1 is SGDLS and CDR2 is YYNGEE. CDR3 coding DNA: TGTGCCAGCAGCAGCGGGACAGGGGGAACCCAGTACTTC. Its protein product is CASSSGTGGTQYF. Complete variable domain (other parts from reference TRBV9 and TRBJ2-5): DSGVTQTPKHLITATGQRVTLRCSPRSGDLSVYWYQQSLDQGLQFLIQYYNGEERAKGNILERFSAQQFPDLHSELNLSSLELGDSALYFCASSSGTGGTQYFGPGTRLLVL.

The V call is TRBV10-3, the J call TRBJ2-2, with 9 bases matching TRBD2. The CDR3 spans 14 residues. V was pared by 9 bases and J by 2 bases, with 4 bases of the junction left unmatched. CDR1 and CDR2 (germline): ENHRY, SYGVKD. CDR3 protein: CAIRTSDNTGELFF. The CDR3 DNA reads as TGTGCCATTCGGACTAGCGACAACACCGGGGAGCTGTTTTTT.

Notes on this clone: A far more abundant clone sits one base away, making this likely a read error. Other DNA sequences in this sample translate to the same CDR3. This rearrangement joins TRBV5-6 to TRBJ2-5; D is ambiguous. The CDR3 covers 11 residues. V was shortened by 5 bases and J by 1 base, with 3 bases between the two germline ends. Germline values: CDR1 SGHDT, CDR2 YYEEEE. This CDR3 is CASSSQETQYF. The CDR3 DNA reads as TGTGCCAGCAGTTCCCAAGAGACCCAGTACTTC.

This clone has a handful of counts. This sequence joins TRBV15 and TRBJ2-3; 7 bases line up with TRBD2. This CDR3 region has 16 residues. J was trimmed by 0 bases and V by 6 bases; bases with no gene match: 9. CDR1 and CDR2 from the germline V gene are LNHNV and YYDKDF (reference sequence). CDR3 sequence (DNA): TGTGCCACCAGTGCCAGGGCGGGGGAGAGCACAGATACGCAGTATTTT. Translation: CATSARAGESTDTQYF. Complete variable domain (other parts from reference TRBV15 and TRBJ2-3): DAMVIQNPRYQVTQFGKPVTLSCSQTLNHNVMYWYQQKSSQAPKLLFHYYDKDFNNEADTPDNFQSRRPNTSFCFLDIRSPGLGDTAMYLCATSARAGESTDTQYFGPGTRLTVL.

CDR3 coding DNA: TGCAGCGTTGATGACGCAGGGGGCGTCAATGAGCAGTTCTTC. Encoded protein: CSVDDAGGVNEQFF. The chain recombines TRBV29-1 with TRBJ2-1; TRBD1 aligns across 8 bases. V trimming: 3 bases; J trimming: 6 bases; junction bases outside the gene matches: 7. Per the germline V gene, CDR1 is SQVTM and CDR2 is ANQGSEA. The length of the CDR3 is 14 residues.

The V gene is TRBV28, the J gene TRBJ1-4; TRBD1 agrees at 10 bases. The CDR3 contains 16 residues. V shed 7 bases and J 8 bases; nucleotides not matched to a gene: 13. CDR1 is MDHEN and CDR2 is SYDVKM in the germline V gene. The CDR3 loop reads CASTRDRGRTREKLFF. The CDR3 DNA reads TGTGCCAGCACCCGCGACAGGGGGCGGACCAGGGAAAAACTGTTTTTT. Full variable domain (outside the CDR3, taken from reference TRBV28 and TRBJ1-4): DVKVTQSSRYLVKRTGEKVFLECVQDMDHENMFWYRQDPGLGLRLIYFSYDVKMKEKGDIPEGYSVSREKKERFSLILESASTNQTSMYLCASTRDRGRTREKLFFGSGTQLSVL.

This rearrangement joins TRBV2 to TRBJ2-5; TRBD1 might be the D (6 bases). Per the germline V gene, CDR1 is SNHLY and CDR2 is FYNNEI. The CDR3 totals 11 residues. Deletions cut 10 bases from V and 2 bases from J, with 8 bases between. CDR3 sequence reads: CATQGQETQYF. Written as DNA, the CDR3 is TGTGCCACCCAGGGGCAAGAGACCCAGTACTTC.

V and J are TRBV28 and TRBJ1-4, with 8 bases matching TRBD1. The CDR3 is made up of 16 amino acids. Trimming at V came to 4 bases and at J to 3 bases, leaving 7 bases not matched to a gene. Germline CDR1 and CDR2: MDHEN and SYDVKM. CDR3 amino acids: CASSSGQGRANEKLFF. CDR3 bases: TGTGCCAGCAGTTCCGGACAGGGTCGAGCTAATGAAAAACTGTTTTTT.

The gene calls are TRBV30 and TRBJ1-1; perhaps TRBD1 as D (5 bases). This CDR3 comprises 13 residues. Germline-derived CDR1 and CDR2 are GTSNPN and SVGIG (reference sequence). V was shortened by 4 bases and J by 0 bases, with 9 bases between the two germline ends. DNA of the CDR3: TGTGCCTGGAATAGGGGTCTGAACACTGAAGCTTTCTTT. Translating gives CAWNRGLNTEAFF.

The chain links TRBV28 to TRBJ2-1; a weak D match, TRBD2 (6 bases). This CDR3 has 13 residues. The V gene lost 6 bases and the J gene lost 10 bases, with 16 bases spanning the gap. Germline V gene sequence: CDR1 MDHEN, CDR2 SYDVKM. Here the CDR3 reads CASSLLRDWEQFF. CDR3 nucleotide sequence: TGTGCCAGCAGCTTACTCAGGGACTGGGAGCAGTTCTTC.

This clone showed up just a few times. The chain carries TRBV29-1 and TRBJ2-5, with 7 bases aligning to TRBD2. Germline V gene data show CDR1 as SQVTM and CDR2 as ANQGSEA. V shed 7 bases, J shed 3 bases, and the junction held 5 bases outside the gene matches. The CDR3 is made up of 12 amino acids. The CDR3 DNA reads TGCAGCGCTGGACTAGTTGAAGAGACCCAGTACTTC. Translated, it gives CSAGLVEETQYF.

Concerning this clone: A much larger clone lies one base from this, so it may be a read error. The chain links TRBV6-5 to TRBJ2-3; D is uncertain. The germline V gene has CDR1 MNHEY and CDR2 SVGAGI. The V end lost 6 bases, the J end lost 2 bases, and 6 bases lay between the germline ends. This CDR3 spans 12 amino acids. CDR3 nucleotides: TGTGCCAGCAGCCGTTACACAGATACGCAGTATTTT. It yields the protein CASSRYTDTQYF.

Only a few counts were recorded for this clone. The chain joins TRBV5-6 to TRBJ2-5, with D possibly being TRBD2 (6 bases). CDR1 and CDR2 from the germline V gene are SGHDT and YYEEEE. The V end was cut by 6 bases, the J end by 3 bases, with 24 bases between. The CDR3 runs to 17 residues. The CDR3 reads CASTRRENKRYEETQYF. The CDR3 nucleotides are TGTGCCAGCACCCGCCGGGAGAACAAGAGATACGAAGAGACCCAGTACTTC.

The CDR3 DNA reads as TGCAGTGCCGTTGGTAGCACCGGCTACACCTTC. Its translation: CSAVGSTGYTF. This chain links TRBV20-1 with TRBJ1-2; D remains unclear. V gave up 6 bases and J gave up 8 bases, with 13 bases separating them. CDR1 is DFQATT and CDR2 is SNEGSKA in the germline V gene (reference sequence). CDR3 length: 11 residues.

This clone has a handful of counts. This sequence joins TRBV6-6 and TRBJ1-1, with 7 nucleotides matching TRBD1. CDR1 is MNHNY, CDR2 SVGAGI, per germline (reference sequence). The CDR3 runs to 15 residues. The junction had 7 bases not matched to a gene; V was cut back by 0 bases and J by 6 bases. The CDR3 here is CASSYSPRDSAEAFF. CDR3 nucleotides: TGTGCCAGCAGTTACTCACCCCGGGACAGCGCTGAAGCTTTCTTT.

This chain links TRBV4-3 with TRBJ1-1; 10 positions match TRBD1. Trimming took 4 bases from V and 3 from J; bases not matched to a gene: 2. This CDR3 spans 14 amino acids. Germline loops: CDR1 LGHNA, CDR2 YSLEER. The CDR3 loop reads CASSPGTGDTEAFF. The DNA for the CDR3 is TGCGCCAGCAGCCCCGGGACAGGGGACACTGAAGCTTTCTTT.

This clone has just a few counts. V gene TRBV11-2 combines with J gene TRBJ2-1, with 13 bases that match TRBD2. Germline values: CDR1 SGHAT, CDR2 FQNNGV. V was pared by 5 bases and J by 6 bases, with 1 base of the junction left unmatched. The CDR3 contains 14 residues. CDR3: CASSTSGGANEQFF. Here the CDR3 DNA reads TGTGCCAGCAGCACTAGCGGGGGGGCCAATGAGCAGTTCTTC.

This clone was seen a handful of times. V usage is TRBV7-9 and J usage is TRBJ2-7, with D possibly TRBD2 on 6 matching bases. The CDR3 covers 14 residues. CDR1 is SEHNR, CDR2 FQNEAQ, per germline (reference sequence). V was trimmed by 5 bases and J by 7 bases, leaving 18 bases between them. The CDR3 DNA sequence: TGTGCCAGCAGCCAGACCCGGGGGTCTGGGGAGCAGTACTTC. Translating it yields CASSQTRGSGEQYF.

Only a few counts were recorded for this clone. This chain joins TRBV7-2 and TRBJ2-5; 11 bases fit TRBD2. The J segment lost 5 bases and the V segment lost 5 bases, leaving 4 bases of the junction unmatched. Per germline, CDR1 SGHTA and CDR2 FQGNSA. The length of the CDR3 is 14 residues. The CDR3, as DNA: TGTGCCAGCAGCCACGGACTAGCGGGTGAGACCCAGTACTTC. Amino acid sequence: CASSHGLAGETQYF.

This CDR3 reads CASSLLSGGTTDTQYF. In nucleotides, the CDR3 is TGTGCCAGCAGCTTGCTTAGCGGGGGTACTACAGATACGCAGTATTTT. This chain links TRBV5-6 with TRBJ2-3; 9 bases agree with TRBD2. Per germline, CDR1 SGHDT and CDR2 YYEEEE. Trimming took 1 base from V and 3 from J; bases not matched to a gene: 6. The CDR3 totals 16 residues.

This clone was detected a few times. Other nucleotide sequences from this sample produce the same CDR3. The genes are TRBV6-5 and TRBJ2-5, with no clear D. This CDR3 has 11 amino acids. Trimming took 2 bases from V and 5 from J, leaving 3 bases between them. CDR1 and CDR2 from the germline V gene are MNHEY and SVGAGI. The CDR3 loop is CASSYGETQYF. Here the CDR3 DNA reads TGTGCCAGCAGTTACGGTGAGACCCAGTACTTC.